This TCR beta chain was sequenced during a study of OX40 agonist ivuxolimab in advanced cancers. Findings and caveats of the study: Some nonresponders likewise displayed low normalized T-cell clonal expansion. At 0.1 to 3.0 mg/kg and by week 6, CD4+ and CD8+ T cells in the blood had expanded clonally.

With respect to this clone: Its antigen is currently unknown.

Looked up from germline, CDR1 is SGHTA and CDR2 is FQGNSA. This CDR3 has 12 residues. V was clipped by 7 bases and J by 7 bases, with 8 bases between them. Sequencing used immunoSEQ multiplex PCR; TCRdb keeps in-frame clones, though not all of them. The repertoire consists of about 60,000 clones, with about 90% occurring once and the leading ten covering 1.5% to 2%. The sequencing here drew on CD4+ or CD8+ T cells sorted from blood, taken in a trial of the OX40 agonist ivuxolimab. The sequence was obtained from an adult with an advanced solid tumor such as melanoma, head and neck, liver or kidney cancer. The V and J genes are TRBV7-2 and TRBJ1-6; D is perhaps TRBD1 (6 bases). The CDR3 loop is CASTGQNSPLHF. Here the CDR3 DNA reads TGTGCCAGCACTGGACAGAATTCACCCCTCCACTTT.